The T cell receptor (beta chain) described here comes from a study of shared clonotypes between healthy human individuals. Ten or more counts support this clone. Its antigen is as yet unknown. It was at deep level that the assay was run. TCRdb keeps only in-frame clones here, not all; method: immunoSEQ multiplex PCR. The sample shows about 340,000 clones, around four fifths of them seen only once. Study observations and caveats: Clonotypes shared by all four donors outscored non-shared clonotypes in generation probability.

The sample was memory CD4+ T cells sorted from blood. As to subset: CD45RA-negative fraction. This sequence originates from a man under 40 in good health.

The CDR3 DNA reads as TGTGCCAGCAGTCCCCAGGACAGGGGGCAGCCCCAGCATTTT. Translation gives CASSPQDRGQPQHF. The chain combines TRBV6-6 with TRBJ1-5; TRBD1 matches at 10 bases. V shed 5 bases, J shed 7 bases, and the junction held 5 bases outside the gene matches. The CDR3 loop spans 14 amino acids. Germline lookup yields CDR1 MNHNY and CDR2 SVGAGI (reference sequence).